This passage covers 4 T cell receptor beta chains from one sample sequenced in a study of cytomegalovirus exposure and HLA in healthy donors. The PCR made use of 60 Vbeta and 13 Jbeta primers. TCRdb's table, derived via immunoSEQ multiplex PCR, lists solely in-frame clones and lacks some. The sample has approximately 110,000 clones. The source material was PBMCs. These receptor sequences come from a middle-aged man in good health and CMV-seronegative.

This chain joins TRBV4-1 and TRBJ1-1, with 8 bases fitting TRBD1. Germline-derived CDR1 and CDR2 are MGHRA and YSYEKL. The CDR3 has 14 amino acids. With V trimmed by 2 bases and J by 5 bases, 4 bases remained unmatched. CDR3 sequence reads: CASSQPTGATEAFF. For the CDR3, the DNA is TGCGCCAGCAGCCAACCGACAGGGGCAACTGAAGCTTTCTTT.

The rearrangement joins TRBV6-1 to TRBJ2-7; 15 bases are shared with TRBD2. The CDR3 runs 15 residues. Germline CDR1 and CDR2: MNHNS and SASEGT. The trim removed 6 bases at V and 0 bases at J, leaving 0 bases unmatched. CDR3 nucleotide sequence: TGTGCCAGCAGGGGACTAGCGGGGGGCTCCTACGAGCAGTACTTC. Translated: CASRGLAGGSYEQYF.

The rearrangement uses TRBV6-1 and TRBJ1-2; weak D call: TRBD1 (5 bases). Between the trimmed V and J ends, which lost 6 bases and 6 bases, there was a span of 20 bases. The CDR3 has 15 residues. Germline V CDR1 and CDR2: MNHNS, SASEGT. The CDR3 here is CASSGGRQLANGYTF. DNA of the CDR3: TGTGCCAGCAGCGGAGGGAGACAGCTAGCTAATGGCTACACCTTC.

The chain employs TRBV28 and TRBJ2-7; D may be TRBD2 (5 bases). CDR3 size: 14 residues. Germline V gene data show CDR1 as MDHEN and CDR2 as SYDVKM. V dropped 3 bases and J dropped 7 bases, with 16 bases sitting between them. The CDR3 DNA is TGTGCCAGCAGTTTGACTACGGGTCTTCAAGAGCAGTACTTC. Amino acid sequence: CASSLTTGLQEQYF.